The source of this T cell receptor (beta chain) is a study of patients and donors after allogeneic stem cell transplantation. With V trimmed by 5 bases and J by 0 bases, 6 bases remained unmatched. The V gene's germline CDR1 is DFQATT and CDR2 SNEGSKA (reference sequence). CDR3 size: 17 residues. TCRdb re-called the RT-PCR reads with MiXCR, one entry per CDR3 protein. Seen here are 200,000 to 250,000 distinct CDR3 sequences, around two fifths observed once, and the top ten hold about 9.9%. This TCR was recovered from a human donor who was either an allogeneic HSCT recipient or a stem cell or donor lymphocyte infusion donor (not recorded which). It is not recorded whose cells these are; they may come from a transplant donor. The sequenced sample was blood, either unsorted or a sorted T cell fraction (not recorded which). This chain uses TRBV20-1 with TRBJ2-1; 14 nucleotides match TRBD2. CDR3 DNA sequence: TGCAGTGCTGCCGGACTAGCGGGGGGCCGCTCCTACAATGAGCAGTTCTTC. Its protein is CSAAGLAGGRSYNEQFF.